This TCR beta chain was captured by sequencing in a study of cytomegalovirus exposure and HLA in healthy donors. As for the study in general: Earlier work reported 117 million unique TCR beta sequences from roughly 180 million T cells.

PCR was performed using 60 Vbeta and 13 Jbeta primers. TCRdb's copy holds only in-frame clones and misses some; the assay was immunoSEQ multiplex PCR. The sample has over 150,000 clones; 65% to 85% are singletons. Worth noting for this clone: Its specificity is unknown.

The germline gives CDR1 SGHVS, CDR2 FQNEAQ. V lost 6 bases to trimming and J lost 0 bases, with 15 bases between them. CDR3 size: 17 residues. Study conclusions and caveats: Association of a missense DCLRE1C variant with TCR beta V- and J-gene trimming was reported in a later analysis. Associated with HLA alleles at 0.05 false discovery rate in a later analysis were 16,951 TCR beta sequences.

Sample: PBMCs. The TCR sequence derives from a woman between 50 and 59 years old in good health and CMV-seropositive. This chain joins TRBV7-8 and TRBJ1-6, with D maybe TRBD1 (6 bases). DNA for the CDR3: TGTGCCAGCAGACAGGGTCGGCTGAGCTCCTATAATTCACCCCTCCACTTT. It yields the protein CASRQGRLSSYNSPLHF.